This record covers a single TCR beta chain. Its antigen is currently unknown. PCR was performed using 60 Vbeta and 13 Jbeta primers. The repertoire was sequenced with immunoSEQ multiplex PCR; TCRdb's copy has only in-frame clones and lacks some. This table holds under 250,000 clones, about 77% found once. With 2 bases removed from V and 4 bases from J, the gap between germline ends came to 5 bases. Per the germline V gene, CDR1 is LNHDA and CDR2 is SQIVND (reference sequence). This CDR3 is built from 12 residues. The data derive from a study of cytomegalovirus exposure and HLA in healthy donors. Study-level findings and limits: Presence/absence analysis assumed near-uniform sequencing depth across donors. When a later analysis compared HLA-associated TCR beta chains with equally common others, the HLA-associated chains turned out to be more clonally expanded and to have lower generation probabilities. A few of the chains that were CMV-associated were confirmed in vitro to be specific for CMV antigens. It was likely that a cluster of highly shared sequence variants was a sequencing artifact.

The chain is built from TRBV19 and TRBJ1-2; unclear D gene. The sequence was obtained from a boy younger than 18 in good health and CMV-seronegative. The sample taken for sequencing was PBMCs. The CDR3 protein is CASSISSYGYTF. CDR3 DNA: TGTGCCAGTAGTATATCATCCTATGGCTACACCTTC.